A selection of T cell receptor beta chains follows, all from one sample in a study of CD8 T cells in Susac syndrome. TCRdb re-called the immunoSEQ multiplex PCR reads with MiXCR, one entry per CDR3 protein. The profile shows about 300,000 distinct CDR3 sequences, 80% to 90% of them singletons. Sequenced input: CD8+ T cells from PBMCs. These receptors all stem from a human donor with multiple sclerosis. Each CDR3 is given with its conserved first and last residue. Fields, in order: V gene, clone size, D gene, J gene, CDR3 DNA, CDR3 protein. A D gene is named only where the DNA matches it firmly. Not every row has a clone size; where given, it reads once, few, many or a size class.

V: TRBV29-1; size: -; D: -; J: TRBJ2-7; DNA: TGCAGCGTTGAAGATGTAGCCTACGAGCAGTACTTC; CDR3: CSVEDVAYEQYF
V: TRBV7-2; size: few; D: TRBD1; J: TRBJ1-1; DNA: TGTGCCAGCAGCTTTCGACAGGGGGGTCTCCTGAACACTGAAGCTTTCTTT; CDR3: CASSFRQGGLLNTEAFF
V: TRBV6-5; size: -; D: TRBD2; J: TRBJ2-1; DNA: TGTGCCAGCAGTTACTCGCCCCCGTGGGACTATACTTACAATGAGCAGTTCTTC; CDR3: CASSYSPPWDYTYNEQFF
V: TRBV29-1; size: -; D: -; J: TRBJ2-3; DNA: TGCAGCGTTGACGGGCGGGCTCCGAACCCCAATTTAGCCACAGATACGCAGTATTTT; CDR3: CSVDGRAPNPNLATDTQYF
V: TRBV27; size: -; D: TRBD2; J: TRBJ2-2; DNA: TGTGCCAGCAGTTTCCTTAGCGGGATCACCGGGGAGCTGTTTTTT; CDR3: CASSFLSGITGELFF
V: TRBV27; size: few; D: TRBD1; J: TRBJ2-1; DNA: TGTGCCAGCAGTCCCGGGACAGGATACAATGAGCAGTTCTTC; CDR3: CASSPGTGYNEQFF
V: TRBV30; size: -; D: TRBD2; J: TRBJ2-1; DNA: TGTGCCTGGTCGTCTAGCGGGGGTTACAATGAGCAGTTCTTC; CDR3: CAWSSSGGYNEQFF
V: TRBV15; size: -; D: TRBD1; J: TRBJ1-4; DNA: TGTGCCACCAGCAGTGACAGGGGTGCAACTAATGAAAAACTGTTTTTT; CDR3: CATSSDRGATNEKLFF
V: TRBV27; size: -; D: -; J: TRBJ2-7; DNA: TGTGCCAGCAGTTTGGGGCCCGGGGCACGCACCTACGAGCAGTACTTC; CDR3: CASSLGPGARTYEQYF
V: TRBV27; size: few; D: -; J: TRBJ2-7; DNA: TGTGCCAGCAGTTTATCGTCCGGGTACTCCTACGAGCAGTACTTC; CDR3: CASSLSSGYSYEQYF
V: TRBV7-9; size: -; D: -; J: TRBJ1-4; DNA: TGTGCCAGCAGCCGTACTTTTTTATTCGCCCCTAATGAAAAACTGTTTTTT; CDR3: CASSRTFLFAPNEKLFF
V: TRBV5-1; size: -; D: -; J: TRBJ2-2; DNA: TGCGCCAGCAGCTTGGATCTAGGGCCCGGGGAGCTGTTTTTT; CDR3: CASSLDLGPGELFF
V: TRBV12-3/TRBV12-4; size: -; D: -; J: TRBJ2-4; DNA: TGTGCCAGCGGAATAGGGACCCCGATAGCCAAAAACATTCAGTACTTC; CDR3: CASGIGTPIAKNIQYF
V: TRBV20-1; size: -; D: -; J: TRBJ1-2; DNA: TGCAGTGCTAGAGATGGGCAGGGGAACTATGGCTACACCTTC; CDR3: CSARDGQGNYGYTF
V: TRBV2; size: -; D: -; J: TRBJ1-1; DNA: TGTGCCAGCAGAGGAGGAACCACTGAAGCTTTCTTT; CDR3: CASRGGTTEAFF
V: TRBV27; size: -; D: TRBD2; J: TRBJ2-7; DNA: TGTGCCAGCAGTTCGGGGGGGGGACACCCGCCGAATTCCGAGCAGTACTTC; CDR3: CASSSGGGHPPNSEQYF
V: TRBV4-1; size: -; D: -; J: TRBJ2-1; DNA: TGCGCCAGCAGCCAAGAAACTAGCAGTTGGCACAATGAGCAGTTCTTC; CDR3: CASSQETSSWHNEQFF
V: TRBV6-5; size: -; D: -; J: TRBJ2-1; DNA: TGTGCCAGCAGTTATCTCGGCAAGAATGAGCAGTTCTTC; CDR3: CASSYLGKNEQFF
V: TRBV7-9; size: -; D: -; J: TRBJ2-1; DNA: TGTGCCAGCAGCTTAGATTTGGGGCGAACCCAGATCCTGTTCTTC; CDR3: CASSLDLGRTQILFF
V: TRBV7-3; size: -; D: TRBD2; J: TRBJ2-1; DNA: TGTGCCAGCAGCTTAGGGGTTGGACTAGCTGAGCAGTTCTTC; CDR3: CASSLGVGLAEQFF
V: TRBV19; size: -; D: TRBD2; J: TRBJ2-3; DNA: TGTGCCAGTAGTATAGATAGCGGGACGAGCACAGATACGCAGTATTTT; CDR3: CASSIDSGTSTDTQYF
V: TRBV7-8; size: -; D: -; J: TRBJ1-6; DNA: TGTGCCAGCAGCCAACGGACGACCGATTTGCTTGCGGGGTCACCCCTCCACTTT; CDR3: CASSQRTTDLLAGSPLHF
V: TRBV2; size: -; D: -; J: TRBJ1-1; DNA: TGTGCCAGCAGTGAAGCGAGGCAGGCCCCGACGGACACTGAAGCTTTCTTT; CDR3: CASSEARQAPTDTEAFF
V: TRBV27; size: -; D: TRBD2; J: TRBJ2-5; DNA: TGTGCCAGCAGTTTGATAGCGGGAGGGCGGAAGACCCAGTACTTC; CDR3: CASSLIAGGRKTQYF
V: TRBV9; size: -; D: TRBD2; J: TRBJ2-2; DNA: TGTGCCAGCAGTACATTGGGGCGGGAGGGCCACCCGGGAACCGGGGAGCTGTTTTTT; CDR3: CASSTLGREGHPGTGELFF
V: TRBV5-1; size: -; D: -; J: TRBJ2-7; DNA: TGCGCCAGCAGCTTGGTTCCGGAGGTTGGCTACGAGCAGTACTTC; CDR3: CASSLVPEVGYEQYF
V: TRBV15; size: once; D: -; J: TRBJ1-1; DNA: TGTGCCACCAGCAGAGAAGGGATCATGAACACTGAAGCTTTCTTT; CDR3: CATSREGIMNTEAFF
V: TRBV28; size: -; D: -; J: TRBJ2-2; DNA: TGTGCCAGCACCCCCAGGGCTCTGAACACCGGGGAGCTGTTTTTT; CDR3: CASTPRALNTGELFF
V: TRBV7-9; size: -; D: TRBD1; J: TRBJ2-6; DNA: TGTGCCAGCAGCCATCCCCCGGACAGGTCTGAGGCCAACGTCCTGACTTTC; CDR3: CASSHPPDRSEANVLTF
V: TRBV20-1; size: -; D: TRBD1; J: TRBJ2-2; DNA: TGCAGTGCTAAAAAACGGGACAGGGTGACCGGGGAGCTGTTTTTT; CDR3: CSAKKRDRVTGELFF
V: TRBV19; size: -; D: TRBD1; J: TRBJ1-1; DNA: TGTGCCAGTACCTGGGATTCCGGGACAGGGAAGAACACTGAAGCTTTCTTT; CDR3: CASTWDSGTGKNTEAFF
V: TRBV10-3; size: -; D: TRBD1; J: TRBJ2-7; DNA: TGTGCCATCAGTGAGGGGCCGGGACAGGGGACCTACGAGCAGTACTTC; CDR3: CAISEGPGQGTYEQYF
V: TRBV27; size: -; D: -; J: TRBJ2-1; DNA: TGTGCCAGCAGTTTATCGAAAACGGGACAAATGGTAAATGAGCAGTTCTTC; CDR3: CASSLSKTGQMVNEQFF
V: TRBV6-4; size: once; D: TRBD2; J: TRBJ2-1; DNA: TGTGCCAGCAAGGCGCGGGAGGACTACAATGAGCAGTTCTTC; CDR3: CASKAREDYNEQFF
V: TRBV21-1; size: once; D: -; J: TRBJ1-5; DNA: TGTGCCAGCATCCTCAGAGGACCTAATCAGCCCCAGCATTTT; CDR3: CASILRGPNQPQHF
V: TRBV6-1; size: few; D: -; J: TRBJ2-3; DNA: TGTGCCAGCAGTGACTTGCGGGGAACAGATACGCAGTATTTT; CDR3: CASSDLRGTDTQYF
V: TRBV24-1; size: -; D: TRBD2; J: TRBJ2-5; DNA: TGTGCCACCAGTGACAGCGGGGCCCGGTGGACCCAGTACTTC; CDR3: CATSDSGARWTQYF
V: TRBV7-6; size: -; D: TRBD2; J: TRBJ2-1; DNA: TGTGCCAGCAGCGGCGGCTGGCGGGAGGGCCTTTTAAATGAGCAGTTCTTC; CDR3: CASSGGWREGLLNEQFF
V: TRBV25-1; size: -; D: TRBD1; J: TRBJ1-1; DNA: TGTGCCAGCAGTGAATTTACAGGGGGCGTGGCTGAAGCTTTCTTT; CDR3: CASSEFTGGVAEAFF
V: TRBV7-8; size: -; D: -; J: TRBJ2-1; DNA: TGTGCCAGCAGCTTCGGAAGAGGGTCTGGGAATGAGCAGTTCTTC; CDR3: CASSFGRGSGNEQFF
V: TRBV18; size: -; D: -; J: TRBJ2-1; DNA: TGTGCCAGCTCACCTGGGGGCTACAATGAGCAGTTCTTC; CDR3: CASSPGGYNEQFF
V: TRBV28; size: -; D: -; J: TRBJ2-1; DNA: TGTGCCAGCAGTTTCGGGGGGCCTAGGAATGAGCAGTTCTTC; CDR3: CASSFGGPRNEQFF
V: TRBV27; size: once; D: -; J: TRBJ2-1; DNA: TGTGCCAGCAGTCCGGGATTCCTGGGGGAGCAGTTCTTC; CDR3: CASSPGFLGEQFF
V: TRBV4-1; size: -; D: -; J: TRBJ2-1; DNA: TGCGCCAGCAGCCAAGATGAGGACGGGTACAATGAGCAGTTCTTC; CDR3: CASSQDEDGYNEQFF
V: TRBV7-2; size: -; D: TRBD2; J: TRBJ2-3; DNA: TGTGCCAGCAGCTGGACTAGCGGGACAGATACGCAGTATTTT; CDR3: CASSWTSGTDTQYF
V: TRBV6-1; size: few; D: -; J: TRBJ1-1; DNA: TGTGCCAGCCCTGGGGGGGGGAACACTGAAGCTTTCTTT; CDR3: CASPGGGNTEAFF
V: TRBV4-1; size: -; D: TRBD1; J: TRBJ1-5; DNA: TGCGCCAGCAGCTATGGACAGGGAAGTCAGCCCCAGCATTTT; CDR3: CASSYGQGSQPQHF
V: TRBV27; size: -; D: -; J: TRBJ2-5; DNA: TGTGCCAGCAGTCCCCACCCCGGAAGCCAAGAGACCCAGTACTTC; CDR3: CASSPHPGSQETQYF
V: TRBV9; size: -; D: TRBD2; J: TRBJ2-1; DNA: TGTGCCAGCAGCGTAGCTTCGACTAGCGGGAGATTTGGTCGACCAAGATATTTAACTAATCGTCAGTTCTTC; CDR3: CASSVASTSGRFGRPRYLTNRQFF
V: TRBV27; size: -; D: -; J: TRBJ2-1; DNA: TGTGCCAGCAGTTCAGGGAACCCGTCCTACAATGAGCAGTTCTTC; CDR3: CASSSGNPSYNEQFF
V: TRBV10-3; size: -; D: -; J: TRBJ2-1; DNA: TGTGCCATCAGAAAAGACAGCAACAATGAGCAGTTCTTC; CDR3: CAIRKDSNNEQFF
V: TRBV7-8; size: once; D: TRBD2; J: TRBJ2-1; DNA: TGTGCCAGCAGTTACCTACGGACTAGCCACAATGAGCAGTTCTTC; CDR3: CASSYLRTSHNEQFF
V: TRBV4-1; size: -; D: TRBD1; J: TRBJ1-4; DNA: TGCGCCAGCAGCCATGTTCCGGGACAGGGGAATGAAAAACTGTTTTTT; CDR3: CASSHVPGQGNEKLFF
V: TRBV20-1; size: -; D: -; J: TRBJ2-1; DNA: TGCAGTGCTAGGTCCCGACAGGACGTCTTTGACAATGAGCAGTTCTTC; CDR3: CSARSRQDVFDNEQFF
V: TRBV7-9; size: -; D: TRBD2; J: TRBJ2-5; DNA: TGTGCCAGCAGCTTAACCGTTCGAGTAGCGGGGGCCGAGACCCAGTACTTC; CDR3: CASSLTVRVAGAETQYF